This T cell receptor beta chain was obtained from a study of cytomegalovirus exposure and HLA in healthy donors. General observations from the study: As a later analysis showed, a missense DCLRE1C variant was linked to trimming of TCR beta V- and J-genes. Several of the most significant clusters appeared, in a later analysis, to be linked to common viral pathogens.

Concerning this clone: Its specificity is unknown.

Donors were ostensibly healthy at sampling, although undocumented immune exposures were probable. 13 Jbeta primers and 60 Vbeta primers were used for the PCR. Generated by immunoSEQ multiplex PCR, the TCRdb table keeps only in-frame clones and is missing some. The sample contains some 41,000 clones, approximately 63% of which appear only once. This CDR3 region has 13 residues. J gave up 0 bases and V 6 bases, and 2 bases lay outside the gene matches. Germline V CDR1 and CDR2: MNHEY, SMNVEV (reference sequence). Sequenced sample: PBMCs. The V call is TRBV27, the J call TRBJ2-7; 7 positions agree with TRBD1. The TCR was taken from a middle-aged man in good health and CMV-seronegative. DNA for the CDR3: TGTGCCAGCAGCCCAGGGGGCTCCTACGAGCAGTACTTC. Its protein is CASSPGGSYEQYF.